This record concerns one TCR beta chain sequence. What it binds is unknown. A junction boundary mismatches the germline segment, possibly from a read error. This sample is part of a study of post-analysis software for immune sequencing data. Study overall: Some patients lacked subtype; others had relapsing-remitting, secondary progressive or progressive-relapsing disease. Whole-study findings and limits: Multiple sclerosis was associated with a significant reduction in normalized Chao1 diversity relative to controls. A few TRBV segments occurring more often in patients than controls included TRBV5-6, TRBV5-1 and TRBV20-1.

Unique-molecular-identifier-tagged TCR beta cDNA libraries were used. T cells, about 0.9 to 11 million of them, yielded approximately 530,000 cDNA molecules. TCRdb reprocessed the PCR reads with MiXCR, giving one entry per CDR3 protein. There are hundreds of thousands of distinct CDR3 sequences in the sample; approximately 33% occur only once, and roughly 13% lies in the top ten. The CDR3 totals 13 residues. Germline CDR1 reads SQVTM; CDR2 reads ANQGSEA. The V gene is TRBV29-1, the J gene TRBJ2-6, with D hard to call. The sample comprised blood. The TCR originated in a girl between 10 and 17 years old with multiple sclerosis. The CDR3 loop reads CGVLGWGANVLTF. CDR3 DNA: TGCGGCGTTCTCGGCTGGGGGGCCAACGTCCTGACTTTC.